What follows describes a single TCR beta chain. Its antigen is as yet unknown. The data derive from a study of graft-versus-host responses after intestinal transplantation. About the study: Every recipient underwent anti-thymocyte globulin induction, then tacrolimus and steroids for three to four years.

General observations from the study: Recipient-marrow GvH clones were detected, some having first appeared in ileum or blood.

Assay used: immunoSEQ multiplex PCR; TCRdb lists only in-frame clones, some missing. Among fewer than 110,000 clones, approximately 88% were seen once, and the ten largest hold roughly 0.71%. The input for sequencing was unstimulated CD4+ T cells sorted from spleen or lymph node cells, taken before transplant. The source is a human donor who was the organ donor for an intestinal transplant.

The CDR3 protein is CAWSVPGPLAPQHF. The CDR3 DNA sequence: TGTGCCTGGAGCGTACCGGGACCCCTGGCGCCCCAGCATTTT. The chain recombines TRBV30 with TRBJ1-5, with D tentatively TRBD1 (5 bases). The V end was cut by 3 bases, the J end by 9 bases, with 18 bases between. The CDR3 is made up of 14 amino acids. Germline V CDR1 and CDR2: GTSNPN, SVGIG (reference sequence).